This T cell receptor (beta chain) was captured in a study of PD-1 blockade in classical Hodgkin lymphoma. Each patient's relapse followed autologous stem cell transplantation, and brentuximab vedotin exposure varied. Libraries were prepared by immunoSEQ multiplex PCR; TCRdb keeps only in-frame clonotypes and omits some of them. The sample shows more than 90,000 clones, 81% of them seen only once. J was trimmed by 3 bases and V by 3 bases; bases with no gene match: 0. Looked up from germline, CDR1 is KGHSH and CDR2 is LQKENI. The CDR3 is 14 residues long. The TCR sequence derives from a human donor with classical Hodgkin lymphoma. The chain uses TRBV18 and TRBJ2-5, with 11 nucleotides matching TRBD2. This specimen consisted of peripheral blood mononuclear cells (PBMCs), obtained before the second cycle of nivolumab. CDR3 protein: CASSPGLAEETQYF. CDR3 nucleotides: TGTGCCAGCTCACCGGGACTAGCGGAAGAGACCCAGTACTTC.